This T cell receptor (beta chain) emerged from a study of blood T cells in healthy people across ages. Combining a sample-barcoded 5' primer with a J-beta primer mix, a second PCR ran for roughly 6 to 12 cycles. In TCRdb, the 5' RACE reads were re-called with MiXCR into one record per CDR3 protein. The table has about 640,000 distinct CDR3 sequences, around 54% seen once. V shed 5 bases, J shed 2 bases, and the junction held 10 bases outside the gene matches. Looked up from germline, CDR1 is SEHNR and CDR2 is FQNEAQ (reference sequence). The CDR3 has 17 residues. Regarding the study as a whole: Significant beta diversity loss was already apparent by age approximately 36, declining roughly linearly. No one knew whether donors had CMV, which possibly confounded expanded clonotype changes.

Of note for this clonotype: Its target is not known.

The receptor was isolated from a man aged 55 to 69 in good health. The specimen was blood. The chain is built from TRBV7-9 and TRBJ2-3; 10 bases match TRBD2. The CDR3 nucleotides are TGTGCCAGCAGCGACCCTAGCGGGGGCCCGTACACAGATACGCAGTATTTT. Protein: CASSDPSGGPYTDTQYF.